One sample yielded the 16 T cell receptor beta chains listed below, sequenced in a study of breast tumors, draining lymph nodes, adjacent tissues. Samples came from axillary lymph nodes draining the breast cancer. MiXCR, run by TCRdb on the multiplex PCR reads, gives a single entry per CDR3 protein. Of 75,000 to 100,000 distinct CDR3 sequences listed, approximately 19% are singletons. The sequencing sample was made of axillary lymph node tissue. These receptors originate from a female donor with breast cancer. Some clones in this sample may be carry-over from other donors' samples.

In its sample, this clonotype was seen many times. V and J are TRBV20-1 and TRBJ2-5, with 9 bases that match TRBD2. The germline CDR1 and CDR2 sequences are DFQATT and SNEGSKA (reference sequence). V was pared by 3 bases and J by 0 bases, with 11 bases of the junction left unmatched. The CDR3 length is 17 residues. The CDR3, as DNA: TGCAGTGCTAGGTGGGATTGGCGGGAGGGATACCAAGAGACCCAGTACTTC. Amino acid sequence: CSARWDWREGYQETQYF.

This clonotype was counted a few times. The chain has TRBV20-1 and TRBJ2-1, with a tentative D call TRBD2 (5 bases). The CDR3 is 14 residues long. V lost 1 base to trimming and J lost 3 bases, with 10 bases between them. In germline, CDR1 is DFQATT, CDR2 SNEGSKA (reference sequence). CDR3 region: CSARVRGSYNEQFF. The CDR3 bases are TGCAGTGCTAGAGTGCGAGGGAGCTACAATGAGCAGTTCTTC.

This clonotype was seen ten or more times. This chain uses TRBV12-3 or TRBV12-4 with TRBJ1-4, with TRBD1 matching 10 bases. The length of the CDR3 is 15 residues. The ends lost 7 bases at V and 7 bases at J; junction bases unmatched: 9. The CDR3 region has the DNA TGTGCCAGCACCCCCGGGGACAGGGGAGGTGAAAAACTGTTTTTT. Amino acids: CASTPGDRGGEKLFF.

This clonotype has at least ten counts. The chain is built from TRBV5-1 and TRBJ2-3; 11 bases are shared with TRBD2. The CDR3 runs to 16 residues. CDR1 SGHRS and CDR2 YFSETQ come from the germline V gene. V shed 0 bases and J 4 bases; nucleotides not matched to a gene: 4. The CDR3 sequence: CASSLAALAGADTQYF. DNA for the CDR3: TGCGCCAGCAGCTTGGCGGCACTAGCGGGAGCAGATACGCAGTATTTT.

This clonotype was observed many times. V gene TRBV3-1 combines with J gene TRBJ2-2; the D gene is possibly TRBD2 (6 bases). The CDR3 covers 14 residues. Germline CDR1 and CDR2: LGHDT and YNNKEL (reference sequence). Trimming took 4 bases from V and 5 from J, leaving 11 bases between them. The CDR3 DNA sequence: TGTGCCAGCAGCCGGGGACTGGGAACCGGGGAGCTGTTTTTT. Its protein is CASSRGLGTGELFF.

The sample holds many counts of this clonotype. This chain joins TRBV9 and TRBJ1-3; 8 bases agree with TRBD1. V trimming: 3 bases; J trimming: 1 base; junction bases outside the gene matches: 6. From germline, CDR1 is SGDLS and CDR2 YYNGEE. The CDR3 covers 16 residues. CDR3 nucleotides: TGTGCCAGCAGCGCCCAGGGGGCTGTTTCTGGAAACACCATATATTTT. Translated: CASSAQGAVSGNTIYF.

This clonotype was seen many times. This rearrangement joins TRBV9 to TRBJ2-7, with TRBD1 matching over 9 bases. Unmatched junction bases numbered 10, after V lost 3 bases and J lost 6 bases. CDR1 and CDR2 (germline): SGDLS, YYNGEE. The CDR3 consists of 15 residues. CDR3 in amino acids: CASSAGPQGAGEQYF. DNA for the CDR3: TGTGCCAGCAGCGCAGGCCCACAGGGGGCTGGCGAGCAGTACTTC.

This clonotype was picked up many times. The V and J genes are TRBV9 and TRBJ1-2, with 7 bases matching TRBD1. The germline CDR1 and CDR2 sequences are SGDLS and YYNGEE. This CDR3 spans 15 amino acids. With 4 bases clipped from V and 8 bases from J, the junction kept 14 bases outside the gene matches. Here the CDR3 DNA reads TGTGCCAGCAGCCCCAGTCGAGGGGGCGCTCACGGCTACACCTTC. The encoded protein is CASSPSRGGAHGYTF.

This clonotype is medium-sized. The chain couples TRBV20-1 to TRBJ2-3; D unresolved. Germline V gives CDR1 DFQATT, CDR2 SNEGSKA (reference sequence). V shed 6 bases and J shed 10 bases, with 14 bases lying between them. The CDR3 spans 11 residues. CDR3 protein: CSADRWGAQYF. CDR3 nucleotide sequence: TGCAGTGCGGACCGGTGGGGTGCGCAGTATTTT.

This clonotype was seen repeatedly, ten times or more. V and J are TRBV20-1 and TRBJ1-5, with 7 positions matching TRBD1. V gave up 5 bases and J gave up 3 bases; unmatched junction bases: 7. Looked up from germline, CDR1 is DFQATT and CDR2 is SNEGSKA (reference sequence). The CDR3 has 14 amino acids. CDR3 DNA: TGCAGTGCTTCATACAGGGGAACCAATCAGCCCCAGCATTTT. It encodes CSASYRGTNQPQHF.

Notes on this clonotype: No conserved phenylalanine or tryptophan is present at the end of the CDR3, so a read error is the likely explanation. V is TRBV5-4 and J is TRBJ2-7, with TRBD2 identical over 7 bases. The CDR3 extends over 16 amino acids. The germline CDR1 and CDR2 sequences are SGHNT and YYREEE (reference sequence). The junction had 10 bases not matched to a gene; V was cut back by 3 bases and J by 1 base. CDR3 DNA: TGTGCCAGCAGCTCCTCGGTCACCGGGAGGTCCTACGAGCAGTACCTC. Translated: CASSSSVTGRSYEQYL.

At least ten counts were recorded for this clonotype. This chain connects TRBV10-3 to TRBJ2-1; 11 positions match TRBD2. Germline V CDR1 and CDR2: ENHRY, SYGVKD. V trimming: 4 bases; J trimming: 0 bases; junction bases outside the gene matches: 2. The CDR3 loop spans 16 amino acids. The chain's CDR3 is CAISASGGSSYNEQFF. The CDR3 nucleotides are TGTGCCATCAGTGCTAGCGGGGGGAGCTCCTACAATGAGCAGTTCTTC.

This clonotype was picked up many times. The chain has TRBV19 and TRBJ1-2, with D uncertain. Germline V lookup: CDR1 LNHDA, CDR2 SQIVND (reference sequence). The ends were cut back, 3 bases at V and 6 bases at J, with 17 bases in the middle. The length of the CDR3 is 15 residues. In DNA, the CDR3 is TGTGCCAGTAGTATGCAGTTCACCAGTTGGAATGGCTACACCTTC. This encodes CASSMQFTSWNGYTF.

This clonotype appeared many times. This chain joins TRBV5-1 and TRBJ2-3; 11 positions agree with TRBD1. J lost 7 bases, V lost 0 bases, and 7 bases had no gene match. The CDR3 extends over 16 amino acids. Germline lookup yields CDR1 SGHRS and CDR2 YFSETQ. In DNA form, the CDR3 reads TGCGCCAGCAGCTTGGGGACAGGGGGCTTAATAAATACGCAGTATTTT. Its translation is CASSLGTGGLINTQYF.

In this sample, this clonotype turned up many times. The chain uses TRBV11-3 and TRBJ2-1, with 9 bases matching TRBD2. The V gene's germline CDR1 is SGHNT and CDR2 YENEEA. There are 15 residues in the CDR3. The V and J ends lost 2 bases and 6 bases, in that order; junction bases with no gene match: 5. CDR3 sequence: CASSLLAGGLNEQFF. The CDR3 DNA sequence: TGTGCCAGCAGCTTACTCGCGGGAGGGCTCAATGAGCAGTTCTTC.

This clonotype has a count of ten or more. CDR3 nucleotide sequence: TGTGCCTGGAGGAACCAGGGCACAGATACGCAGTATTTT. It encodes CAWRNQGTDTQYF. The chain couples TRBV30 to TRBJ2-3; D unclear. Trimming cost V 3 bases and J 1 base, with 8 bases left between them. The germline CDR1 and CDR2 sequences are GTSNPN and SVGIG (reference sequence). This CDR3 contains 13 residues.